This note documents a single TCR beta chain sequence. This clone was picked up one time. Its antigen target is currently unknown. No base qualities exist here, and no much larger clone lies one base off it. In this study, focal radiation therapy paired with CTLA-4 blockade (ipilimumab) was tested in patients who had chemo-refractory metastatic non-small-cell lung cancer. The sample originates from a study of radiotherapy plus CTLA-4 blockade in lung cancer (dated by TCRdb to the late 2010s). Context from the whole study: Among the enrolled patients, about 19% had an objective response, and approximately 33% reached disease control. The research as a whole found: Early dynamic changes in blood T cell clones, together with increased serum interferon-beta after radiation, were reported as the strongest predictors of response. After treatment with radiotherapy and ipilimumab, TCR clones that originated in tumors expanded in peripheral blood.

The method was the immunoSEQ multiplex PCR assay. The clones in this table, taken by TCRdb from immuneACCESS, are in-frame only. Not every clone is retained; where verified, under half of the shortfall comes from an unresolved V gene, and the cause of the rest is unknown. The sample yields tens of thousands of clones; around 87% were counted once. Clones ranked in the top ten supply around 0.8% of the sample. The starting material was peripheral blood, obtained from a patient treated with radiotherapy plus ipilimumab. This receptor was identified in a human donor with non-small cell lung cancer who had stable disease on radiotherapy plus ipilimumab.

The CDR3 region: CASSPYRGVESYNEQFF. At the DNA level, the sequence is TGCGCCAGCAGCCCATACCGGGGGGTGGAGTCCTACAATGAGCAGTTCTTC. This sequence uses TRBV5-1 and TRBJ2-1; 7 central bases correspond to TRBD2. The CDR3 sequence holds 17 residues, the cysteine and phenylalanine included. Here the CDR3 DNA is all that survives: 51 bases in frame from base 1. Taken from the germline V gene, the CDR1 and CDR2 loops are SGHRS and YFSETQ. Relative to germline, V is missing 4 bases and J is missing 1 base, with 11 bases of the junction outside any gene match.